Presented here are 5 T cell receptor beta chains from one specimen sequenced in a study of T cells in Graves' hyperthyroidism and ophthalmopathy. RNA transcripts provided the source from which TCR beta CDR3 regions were amplified. HTBI primers drove first-round RT-PCR of the TCR CDR3. One entry per CDR3 protein, called by TCRdb with MiXCR from the multiplex PCR reads. The sample lists around 540,000 distinct CDR3 sequences; roughly 46% were seen once. Source material: peripheral blood or thyroid tissue (not recorded which). These receptors all come from a young woman with Graves' hyperthyroidism.

There are a few counts of this clonotype. The CDR3 coding sequence is TGTGCCAGCAGCTTGGCCAGGGAGGGTGGCACTGAAGCTTTCTTT. As protein: CASSLAREGGTEAFF. The genes are TRBV5-6 and TRBJ1-1, with a tentative D call TRBD1 (5 bases). The V and J ends lost 0 bases and 4 bases respectively, with 13 bases between them. The germline CDR1 and CDR2 sequences are SGHDT and YYEEEE. The CDR3 is 15 residues long.

Of note for this clonotype: This sequence may be a read error, since a much larger clone differs from it by one base. This rearrangement joins TRBV7-9 to TRBJ1-2; D possibly corresponds to TRBD1 (6 bases). The CDR3 runs 11 residues. CDR1 is SEHNR, CDR2 FQNEAQ, per germline (reference sequence). The CDR3 DNA sequence: TGTGCCAGCAGCTCCGTGGGGGGCTACGCCTTC. Protein product: CASSSVGGYAF.

The table lists this clonotype with many counts. The chain uses TRBV6-6 and TRBJ2-7, with 7 positions matching TRBD1. This CDR3 is built from 14 residues. J lost 5 bases, V lost 5 bases, and 9 bases had no gene match. CDR1 and CDR2 (germline): MNHNY, SVGAGI (reference sequence). This CDR3 reads CASSTRRGWDEQYF. The CDR3 DNA follows: TGTGCCAGCAGTACGCGCAGGGGGTGGGACGAGCAGTACTTC.

As concerns this clonotype: Being one base from a much bigger clone, this may be a read error. In DNA, the CDR3 is TGTGCCGGCGGAACCGGGGAGCTGTTTTTT. Translation gives CAGGTGELFF. The V gene is TRBV2, the J gene TRBJ2-2; D remains unclear. This CDR3 comprises 10 residues. Germline V gene data show CDR1 as SNHLY and CDR2 as FYNNEI. V dropped 11 bases and J dropped 5 bases, with 6 bases sitting between them.

This clonotype was seen a few times. The V gene is TRBV10-3, the J gene TRBJ2-5; weak D call: TRBD2 (7 bases). Germline CDR1 reads ENHRY; CDR2 reads SYGVKD. V was cut by 3 bases and J by 1 base, with 15 bases left in between. There are 16 residues in the CDR3. The chain's CDR3 is CAISDKRGGLQETQYF. As DNA, the CDR3 is TGTGCCATCAGTGATAAGAGGGGGGGGCTCCAAGAGACCCAGTACTTC.